These 25 T cell receptor beta chains came from one sample sequenced in a study of human thymus T cells. Corrective heart surgery yielded the resections from which the thymus tissue came. Here immunoSEQ multiplex PCR was the method, and the copy in TCRdb shows in-frame clones only, minus some. The table lists some 78,000 clones, just over 95% of them singletons. Sequenced material: thymus tissue. The receptors were sampled from a boy less than two years old with a congenital heart defect but otherwise immunologically healthy.

The chain recombines TRBV5-6 with TRBJ2-7; D possibly corresponds to TRBD2 (5 bases). Germline V CDR1 and CDR2: SGHDT, YYEEEE. Between the trimmed V and J ends, which lost 2 bases and 2 bases, there was a span of 26 bases. This CDR3 contains 19 residues. The CDR3 reads CASSFEGADSDISTYEQYF. In DNA, the CDR3 is TGTGCCAGCAGCTTCGAGGGAGCTGATTCCGACATCTCGACCTACGAGCAGTACTTC.

The chain uses TRBV29-1 and TRBJ2-1; 7 nucleotides line up with TRBD2. V lost 1 base, J lost 9 bases, and 12 bases stayed unmatched. Germline lookup yields CDR1 SQVTM and CDR2 ANQGSEA. The CDR3 spans 15 residues. CDR3 in amino acids: CSVEARGRGRGEQFF. CDR3 bases: TGCAGCGTTGAAGCCCGGGGGAGGGGAAGAGGTGAGCAGTTCTTC.

This chain connects TRBV6-5 to TRBJ1-5; D perhaps matches TRBD1 (5 bases). Trimming removed 7 bases from V and 0 bases from J, with 10 bases in between. Germline values: CDR1 MNHEY, CDR2 SVGAGI. The CDR3 consists of 14 residues. The CDR3 DNA sequence: TGTGCCAGCAAGAGGGGCCGTAGCAATCAGCCCCAGCATTTT. Protein product: CASKRGRSNQPQHF.

The chain has TRBV4-2 and TRBJ2-3; a weak D match, TRBD2 (5 bases). This CDR3 contains 19 residues. Germline V gene lookup returns CDR1 LGHNA and CDR2 YNFKEQ. V gave up 4 bases and J gave up 6 bases, with 29 bases separating them. The CDR3 bases are TGTGCCAGCAGCCCAGATGAGAAACTAGTCGCTTCGGATTGGGATACGCAGTATTTT. Its translation is CASSPDEKLVASDWDTQYF.

This clone was recorded once. The rearrangement links TRBV5-1 to TRBJ1-1; possibly TRBD1 for D (5 bases). The germline CDR1 and CDR2 sequences are SGHRS and YFSETQ. The CDR3 has 13 amino acids. Trimming removed 0 bases from V and 10 bases from J, with 13 bases in between. The CDR3 spells CASSLVAGIGAFF. The CDR3 DNA is TGCGCCAGCAGCTTGGTTGCAGGGATTGGAGCTTTCTTT. Drawing the rest from reference TRBV5-1 and TRBJ1-1, the complete variable domain is KAGVTQTPRYLIKTRGQQVTLSCSPISGHRSVSWYQQTPGQGLQFLFEYFSETQRNKGNFPGRFSGRQFSNSRSEMNVSTLELGDSALYLCASSLVAGIGAFFGQGTRLTVV.

The chain has TRBV5-1 and TRBJ2-3; 8 bases line up with TRBD2. This CDR3 comprises 16 residues. Trimming at V came to 0 bases and at J to 5 bases, leaving 8 bases not matched to a gene. Looked up from germline, CDR1 is SGHRS and CDR2 is YFSETQ. CDR3 sequence: CASSLVREGSGDTQYF. CDR3 nucleotide sequence: TGCGCCAGCAGCTTGGTTCGGGAGGGCTCGGGAGATACGCAGTATTTT.

The chain combines TRBV19 with TRBJ1-1, with D possibly being TRBD1 (5 bases). Germline V gives CDR1 LNHDA, CDR2 SQIVND (reference sequence). The ends were cut back, 3 bases at V and 1 base at J, with 12 bases in the middle. This CDR3 contains 15 residues. In DNA form, the CDR3 reads TGTGCCAGTAGTATGTGGGGGAAAAGGAACACTGAAGCTTTCTTT. Translated: CASSMWGKRNTEAFF.

In nucleotides, the CDR3 is TGTGCCAGCAGCATGTGGGATGTTGGGAGCGACGGGGAGCTGTTTTTT. It encodes CASSMWDVGSDGELFF. This sequence joins TRBV21-1 and TRBJ2-2; the table calls TRBD2, which could not be checked here. TRBV21-1 is recorded as a pseudogene. The CDR3 length is 16 residues.

This sequence joins TRBV28 and TRBJ2-3, with TRBD2 as a possible D gene (5 bases). The CDR3 consists of 18 residues. The germline V and J ends were trimmed by 3 bases and 0 bases, with 19 bases remaining between them. CDR1 MDHEN and CDR2 SYDVKM come from the germline V gene. The CDR3 reads CASSFLNGKLSSTDTQYF. CDR3 coding DNA: TGTGCCAGCAGTTTCCTCAACGGGAAACTATCGAGCACAGATACGCAGTATTTT.

The CDR3 nucleotides read TGTGCCAGCAGCTTAAGGACCCGGACTAGCGGGAGATACGAGCAGTACTTC. Amino acid sequence: CASSLRTRTSGRYEQYF. The chain has TRBV11-1 and TRBJ2-7; 13 bases line up with TRBD2. The CDR3 runs to 17 residues. V was pared by 2 bases and J by 4 bases, with 8 bases of the junction left unmatched. Per the germline V gene, CDR1 is SGHAT and CDR2 is FQDESV (reference sequence).

The rearrangement uses TRBV5-1 and TRBJ2-5; the match to TRBD2 covers 9 bases. The DNA end is a closer match to TRBJ2-7, so the J assignment may be wrong. There are 15 residues in the CDR3. The V gene's germline CDR1 is SGHRS and CDR2 YFSETQ. The CDR3 spells CASSSAGGTTYEQYF. As DNA, the CDR3 is TGCGCCAGCAGCTCAGCGGGGGGCACTACCTACGAGCAGTACTTC.

The V gene is TRBV7-9, the J gene TRBJ2-6; D unclear. The CDR3 consists of 17 residues. Germline loops: CDR1 SEHNR, CDR2 FQNEAQ (reference sequence). Deletions cut 1 base from V and 0 bases from J, with 10 bases between. CDR3 DNA: TGTGCCAGCAGCTTAGGGTCTCCGCCCTCTGGGGCCAACGTCCTGACTTTC. This gives the protein CASSLGSPPSGANVLTF.

This chain uses TRBV10-1 with TRBJ1-4; 7 bases are shared with TRBD1. The CDR3 is made up of 18 amino acids. In germline, CDR1 is WNHNN, CDR2 SYGVQD (reference sequence). V lost 0 bases to trimming and J lost 0 bases; unmatched junction nucleotides: 7. CDR3 bases: TGCGCCAGCAGTGAGTCAGGGGGACAGAGTGCAACTAATGAAAAACTGTTTTTT. It translates to CASSESGGQSATNEKLFF.

V and J are TRBV10-3 and TRBJ1-5, with D unclear. The CDR3 extends over 15 amino acids. V lost 8 bases and J 0 bases, leaving 14 bases between the germline ends. Germline CDR1 is ENHRY and CDR2 is SYGVKD. The CDR3 spells CAIRGSLDSNQPQHF. As DNA, the CDR3 is TGTGCCATCCGCGGATCCTTGGATAGCAATCAGCCCCAGCATTTT.

As DNA, the CDR3 is TGTGCCAGCAGCTTAGCCCAAGAGGGGGGGGCCATTAACGAGCAGTACTTC. Its translation is CASSLAQEGGAINEQYF. J is TRBJ2-7 and V is TRBV7-8, with TRBD2 as a possible D gene (7 bases). The CDR3 contains 17 residues. Germline loops: CDR1 SGHVS, CDR2 FQNEAQ. V gave up 0 bases and J gave up 5 bases, with 20 bases separating them.

The gene calls are TRBV30 and TRBJ2-2; 8 bases line up with TRBD1. Germline loops: CDR1 GTSNPN, CDR2 SVGIG (reference sequence). The CDR3 runs to 15 residues. V trimming: 5 bases; J trimming: 1 base; junction bases outside the gene matches: 6. The CDR3 reads CAWVAGQVNTGELFF. The CDR3, as DNA: TGTGCCTGGGTGGCGGGACAGGTGAACACCGGGGAGCTGTTTTTT.

The chain links TRBV2 to TRBJ2-7; 11 bases align to TRBD2. The CDR3 is 15 amino acids. Germline assignment: CDR1 SNHLY and CDR2 FYNNEI. With V trimmed by 4 bases and J by 3 bases, 5 bases remained unmatched. CDR3 coding DNA: TGTGCCAGCAGTGTGACCGGGACTAGCGGCTACGAGCAGTACTTC. Translated, it gives CASSVTGTSGYEQYF.

The chain is built from TRBV12-1 and TRBJ2-5; the D call in the table, TRBD2, was not verified against the DNA. TRBV12-1 is given as a pseudogene. The CDR3 length is 16 residues. This CDR3 reads CASSFAGGGCQETQYF. The CDR3, as DNA: TGTGCCAGCAGCTTTGCGGGGGGAGGGTGCCAAGAGACCCAGTACTTC.

The chain has TRBV7-9 and TRBJ2-1; D remains unclear. CDR1 and CDR2 (germline): SEHNR, FQNEAQ (reference sequence). CDR3 length: 11 amino acids. The V and J ends lost 4 bases and 9 bases respectively, with 7 bases between them. CDR3 sequence reads: CASSYWGEQFF. Written as DNA, the CDR3 is TGTGCCAGCAGCTATTGGGGTGAGCAGTTCTTC.

The genes are TRBV12-5 and TRBJ2-7, with D unresolved. Trimming shortened V by 5 bases and J by 1 base, and 15 bases separated the two germline ends. This CDR3 region has 15 residues. CDR1 is LGHNT, CDR2 FRNRAP, per germline. The CDR3 here is CASGPPSGFSYEQYF. In DNA form, the CDR3 reads TGTGCTAGTGGTCCCCCTTCGGGTTTTTCCTACGAGCAGTACTTC.

The chain combines TRBV28 with TRBJ2-1; perhaps TRBD2 as D (6 bases). V dropped 6 bases and J dropped 8 bases, with 17 bases sitting between them. This CDR3 is 14 amino acids long. Germline-derived CDR1 and CDR2 are MDHEN and SYDVKM. The CDR3 spells CASSSSAKADEQFF. CDR3 nucleotides: TGTGCCAGCAGCTCTAGCGCAAAGGCAGATGAGCAGTTCTTC.

This clone was seen only a few times. The gene calls are TRBV19 and TRBJ1-5; D perhaps matches TRBD1 (6 bases). V lost 7 bases to trimming and J lost 1 base, with 17 bases between them. The germline V gene has CDR1 LNHDA and CDR2 SQIVND (reference sequence). The CDR3 is made up of 16 amino acids. The CDR3 nucleotides are TGTGCCAGTAAGCCACCCGGGGGCCCGAGCAATCAGCCCCAGCATTTT. It is translated as CASKPPGGPSNQPQHF. Based on the CDR3 plus reference TRBV19 and TRBJ1-5, the full variable domain is DGGITQSPKYLFRKEGQNVTLSCEQNLNHDAMYWYRQDPGQGLRLIYYSQIVNDFQKGDIAEGYSVSREKKESFPLTVTSAQKNPTAFYLCASKPPGGPSNQPQHFGDGTRLSIL.

J is TRBJ1-5 and V is TRBV28, with TRBD1 matching 9 bases. V trimming: 8 bases; J trimming: 5 bases; junction bases outside the gene matches: 13. CDR1 and CDR2 from the germline V gene are MDHEN and SYDVKM. The CDR3 is made up of 16 amino acids. CDR3 region: CASSGTGPLTDQPQHF. The CDR3 DNA reads as TGTGCCAGCTCCGGGACAGGGCCCCTTACCGATCAGCCCCAGCATTTT.

The chain carries TRBV7-9 and TRBJ1-1; D not resolved. CDR3 length equals 17 residues. Germline V gene sequence: CDR1 SEHNR, CDR2 FQNEAQ (reference sequence). Deletions cut 5 bases from V and 0 bases from J, with 19 bases between. CDR3 loop: CASSKRHRLNLNTEAFF. The CDR3 region has the DNA TGTGCCAGCAGCAAGCGCCACCGACTTAATCTGAACACTGAAGCTTTCTTT.

CDR3 sequence reads: CATSRDGRGTEAFF. The CDR3 coding sequence is TGTGCCACCAGCAGAGATGGAAGAGGAACTGAAGCTTTCTTT. The genes are TRBV15 and TRBJ1-1; no firm D call. The CDR3 extends over 14 amino acids. Germline CDR1 is LNHNV and CDR2 is YYDKDF (reference sequence). Trimming left V 0 bases short and J 5 bases short, with 10 bases between.